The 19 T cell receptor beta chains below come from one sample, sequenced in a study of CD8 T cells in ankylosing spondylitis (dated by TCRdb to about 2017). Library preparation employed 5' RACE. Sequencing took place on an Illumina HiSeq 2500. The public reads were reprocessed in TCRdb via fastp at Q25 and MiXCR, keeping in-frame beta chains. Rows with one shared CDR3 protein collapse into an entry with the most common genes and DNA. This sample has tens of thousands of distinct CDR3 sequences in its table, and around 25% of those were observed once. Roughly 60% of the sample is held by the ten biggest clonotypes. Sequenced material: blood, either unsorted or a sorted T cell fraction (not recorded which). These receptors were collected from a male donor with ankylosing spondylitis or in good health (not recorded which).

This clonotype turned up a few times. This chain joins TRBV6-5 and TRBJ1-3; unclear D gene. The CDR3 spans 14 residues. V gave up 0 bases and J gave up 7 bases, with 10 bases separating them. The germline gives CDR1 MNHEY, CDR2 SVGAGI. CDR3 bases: TGTGCCAGCAGTTACTCGGTCGCCCTGAACACCATATATTTT. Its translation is CASSYSVALNTIYF.

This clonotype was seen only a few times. The CDR3 nucleotides are TGCAGCCTTATAGCGGGGGGGGCCAAAAACATTCAGTACTTC. Its translation is CSLIAGGAKNIQYF. V gene TRBV20-1 combines with J gene TRBJ2-4, with TRBD2 matching 11 bases. Germline V gene lookup returns CDR1 DFQATT and CDR2 SNEGSKA (reference sequence). The CDR3 runs to 14 residues.

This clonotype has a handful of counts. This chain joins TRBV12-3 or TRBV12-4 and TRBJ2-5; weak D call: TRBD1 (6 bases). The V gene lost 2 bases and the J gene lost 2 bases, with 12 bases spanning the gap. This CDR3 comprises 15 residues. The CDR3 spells CASSLSQGGQETQYF. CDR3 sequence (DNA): TGTGCCAGCAGTTTAAGCCAAGGGGGACAAGAGACCCAGTACTTC.

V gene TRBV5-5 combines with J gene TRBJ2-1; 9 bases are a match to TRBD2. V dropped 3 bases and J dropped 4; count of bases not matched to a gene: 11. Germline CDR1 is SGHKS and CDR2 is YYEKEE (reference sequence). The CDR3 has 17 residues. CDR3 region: CASSSSLPSGTYNEQFF. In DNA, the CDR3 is TGTGCCAGCAGCTCTTCCCTTCCTAGCGGGACTTACAATGAGCAGTTCTTC.

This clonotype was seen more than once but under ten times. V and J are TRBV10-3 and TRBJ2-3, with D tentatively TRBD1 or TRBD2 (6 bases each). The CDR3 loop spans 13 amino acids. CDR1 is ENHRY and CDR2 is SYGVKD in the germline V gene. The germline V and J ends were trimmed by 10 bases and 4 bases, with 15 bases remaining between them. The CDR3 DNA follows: TGTGCCACCGGAGGGGGTGACGCAGATACGCAGTATTTT. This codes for CATGGGDADTQYF.

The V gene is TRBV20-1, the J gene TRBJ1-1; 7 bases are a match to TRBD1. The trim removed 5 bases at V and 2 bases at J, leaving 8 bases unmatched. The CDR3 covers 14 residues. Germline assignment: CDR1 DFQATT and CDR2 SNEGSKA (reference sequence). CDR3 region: CSAGRQGSNTEAFF. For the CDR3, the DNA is TGCAGTGCTGGCCGACAGGGATCTAACACTGAAGCTTTCTTT.

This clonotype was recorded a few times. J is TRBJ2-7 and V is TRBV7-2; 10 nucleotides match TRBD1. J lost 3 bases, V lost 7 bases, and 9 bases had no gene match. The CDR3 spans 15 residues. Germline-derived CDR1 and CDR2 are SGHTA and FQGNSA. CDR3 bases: TGTGCCAGCACCACAACCGGGACAGGGGTCTACGAGCAGTACTTC. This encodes CASTTTGTGVYEQYF.

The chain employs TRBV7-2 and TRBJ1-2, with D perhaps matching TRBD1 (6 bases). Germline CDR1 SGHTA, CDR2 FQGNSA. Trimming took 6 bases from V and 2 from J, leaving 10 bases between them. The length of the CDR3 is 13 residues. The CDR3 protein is CASRKGGNYGYTF. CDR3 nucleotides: TGTGCCAGCAGAAAAGGGGGGAACTATGGCTACACCTTC.

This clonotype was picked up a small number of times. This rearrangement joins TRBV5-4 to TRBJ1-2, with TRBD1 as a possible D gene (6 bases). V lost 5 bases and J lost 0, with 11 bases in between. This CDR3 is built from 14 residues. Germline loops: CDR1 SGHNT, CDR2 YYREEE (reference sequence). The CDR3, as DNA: TGTGCCAGCAGAAGGACAGTGACTAACTATGGCTACACCTTC. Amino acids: CASRRTVTNYGYTF.

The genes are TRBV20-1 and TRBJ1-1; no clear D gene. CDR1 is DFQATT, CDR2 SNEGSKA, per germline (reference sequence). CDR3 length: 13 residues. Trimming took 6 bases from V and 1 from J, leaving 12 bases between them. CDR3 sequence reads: CSAKGPANTEAFF. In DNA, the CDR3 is TGCAGTGCCAAAGGTCCAGCGAACACTGAAGCTTTCTTT.

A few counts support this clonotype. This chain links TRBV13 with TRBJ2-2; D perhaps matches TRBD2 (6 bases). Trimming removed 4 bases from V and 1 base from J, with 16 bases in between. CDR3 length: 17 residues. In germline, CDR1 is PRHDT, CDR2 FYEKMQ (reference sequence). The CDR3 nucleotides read TGTGCCAGCAGCTCAGTGGGGATTAGCGGGAACACCGGGGAGCTGTTTTTT. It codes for CASSSVGISGNTGELFF.

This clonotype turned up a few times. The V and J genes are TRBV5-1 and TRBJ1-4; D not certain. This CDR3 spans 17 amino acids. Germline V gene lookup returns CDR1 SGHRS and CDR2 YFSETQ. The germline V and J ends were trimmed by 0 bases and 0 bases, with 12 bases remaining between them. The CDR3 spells CASSLAPRDATNEKLFF. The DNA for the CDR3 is TGCGCCAGCAGCTTGGCCCCCCGGGATGCAACTAATGAAAAACTGTTTTTT.

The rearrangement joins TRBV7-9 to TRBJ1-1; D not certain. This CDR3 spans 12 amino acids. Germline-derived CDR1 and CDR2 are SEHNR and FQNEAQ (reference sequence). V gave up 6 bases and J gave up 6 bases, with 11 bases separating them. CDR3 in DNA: TGTGCCAGCAGGACCGCTGAACCTGAAGCTTTCTTT. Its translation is CASRTAEPEAFF.

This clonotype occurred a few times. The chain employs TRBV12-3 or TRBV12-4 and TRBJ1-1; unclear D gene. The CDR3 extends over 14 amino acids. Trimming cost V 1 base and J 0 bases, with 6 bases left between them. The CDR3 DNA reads TGTGCCAGCAGTTTAGGCAGTCTGAACACTGAAGCTTTCTTT. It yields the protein CASSLGSLNTEAFF.

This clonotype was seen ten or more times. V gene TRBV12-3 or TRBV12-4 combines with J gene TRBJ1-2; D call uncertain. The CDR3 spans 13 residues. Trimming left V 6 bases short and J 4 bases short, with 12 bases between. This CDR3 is CASSLFSLYGYTF. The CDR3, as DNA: TGTGCCAGCAGCTTGTTCTCTCTCTATGGCTACACCTTC.

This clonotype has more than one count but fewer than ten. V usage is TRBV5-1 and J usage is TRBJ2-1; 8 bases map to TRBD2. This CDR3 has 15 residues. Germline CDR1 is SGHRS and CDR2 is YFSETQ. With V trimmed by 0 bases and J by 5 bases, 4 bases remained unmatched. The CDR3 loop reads CASSLVAGLDNEQFF. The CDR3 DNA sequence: TGCGCCAGCAGCTTGGTAGCGGGACTCGACAATGAGCAGTTCTTC.

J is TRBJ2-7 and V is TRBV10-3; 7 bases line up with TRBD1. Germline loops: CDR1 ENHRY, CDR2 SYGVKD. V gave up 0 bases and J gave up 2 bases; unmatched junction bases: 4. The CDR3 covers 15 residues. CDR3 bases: TGTGCCATCAGTGAGTCGACAGGGCATCCCTACGAGCAGTACTTC. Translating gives CAISESTGHPYEQYF.

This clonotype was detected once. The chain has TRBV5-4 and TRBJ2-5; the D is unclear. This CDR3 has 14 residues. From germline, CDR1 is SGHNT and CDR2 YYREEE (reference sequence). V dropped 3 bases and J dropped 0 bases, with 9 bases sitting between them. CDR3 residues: CASSSDSYQETQYF. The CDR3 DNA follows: TGTGCCAGCAGCTCTGACTCGTACCAAGAGACCCAGTACTTC.

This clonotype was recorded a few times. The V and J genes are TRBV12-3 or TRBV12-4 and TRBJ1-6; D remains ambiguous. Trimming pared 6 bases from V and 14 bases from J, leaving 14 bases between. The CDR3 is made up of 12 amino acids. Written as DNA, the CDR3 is TGTGCCAGCAGCGTGGACCATTACACCCTCCACTTT. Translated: CASSVDHYTLHF.